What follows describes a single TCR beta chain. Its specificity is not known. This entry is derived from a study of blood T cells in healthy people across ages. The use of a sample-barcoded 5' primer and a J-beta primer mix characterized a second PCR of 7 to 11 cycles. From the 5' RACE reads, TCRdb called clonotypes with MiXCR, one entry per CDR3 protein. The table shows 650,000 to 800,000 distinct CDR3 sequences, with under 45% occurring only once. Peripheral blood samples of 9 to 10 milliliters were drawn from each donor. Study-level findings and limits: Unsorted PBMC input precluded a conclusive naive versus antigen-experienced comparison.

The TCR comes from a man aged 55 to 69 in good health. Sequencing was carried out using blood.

The CDR3 is CATSDWQGAPSNQPQHF. The CDR3 DNA reads as TGTGCCACCAGTGATTGGCAGGGGGCACCTAGCAATCAGCCCCAGCATTTT. This sequence joins TRBV24-1 and TRBJ1-5; 8 bases align to TRBD1. The V and J ends lost 2 bases and 0 bases, in that order; junction bases with no gene match: 5. The CDR3 runs to 17 residues. Per germline, CDR1 KGHDR and CDR2 SFDVKD.